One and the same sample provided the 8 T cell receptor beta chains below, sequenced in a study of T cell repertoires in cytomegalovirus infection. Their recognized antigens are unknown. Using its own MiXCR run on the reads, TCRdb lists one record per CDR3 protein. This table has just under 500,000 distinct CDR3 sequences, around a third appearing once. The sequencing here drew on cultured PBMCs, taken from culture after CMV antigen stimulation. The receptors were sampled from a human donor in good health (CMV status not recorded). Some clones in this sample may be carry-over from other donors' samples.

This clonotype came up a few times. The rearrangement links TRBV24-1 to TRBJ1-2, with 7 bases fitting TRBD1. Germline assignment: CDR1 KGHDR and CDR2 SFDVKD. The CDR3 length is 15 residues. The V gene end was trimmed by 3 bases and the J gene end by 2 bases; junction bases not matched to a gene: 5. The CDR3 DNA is TGTGCCACCAGTGATGACTCGGGACAGAACTATGGCTACACCTTC. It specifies CATSDDSGQNYGYTF.

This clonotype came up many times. As DNA, the CDR3 is TGCGCCAGCAGCCAAGATATAGGACAGGGGGATCTCGGGGAGCTGTTTTTT. It encodes CASSQDIGQGDLGELFF. V gene TRBV4-3 combines with J gene TRBJ2-2; TRBD1 matches at 10 bases. With 0 bases clipped from V and 7 bases from J, the junction kept 8 bases outside the gene matches. The CDR3 loop spans 17 amino acids. Germline CDR1 and CDR2: LGHNA and YSLEER.

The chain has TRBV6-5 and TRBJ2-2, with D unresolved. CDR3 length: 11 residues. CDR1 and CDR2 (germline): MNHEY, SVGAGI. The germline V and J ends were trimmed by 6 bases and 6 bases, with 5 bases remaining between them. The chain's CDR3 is CASRSAGELFF. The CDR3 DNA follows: TGTGCCAGCAGGTCCGCCGGGGAGCTGTTTTTT.

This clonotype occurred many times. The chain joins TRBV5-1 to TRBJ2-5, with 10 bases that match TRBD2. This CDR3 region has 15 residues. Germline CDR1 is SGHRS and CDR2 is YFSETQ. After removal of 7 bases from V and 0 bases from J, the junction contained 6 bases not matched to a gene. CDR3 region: CASGASGSYQETQYF. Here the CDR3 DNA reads TGCGCCAGCGGGGCTAGCGGGAGTTACCAAGAGACCCAGTACTTC.

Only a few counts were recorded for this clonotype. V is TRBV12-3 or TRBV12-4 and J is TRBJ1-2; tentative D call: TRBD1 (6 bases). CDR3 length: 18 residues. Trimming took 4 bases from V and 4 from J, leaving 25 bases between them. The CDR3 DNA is TGTGCCAGCAGTTACAGGGAGTGGGGCGACTCGCGACTCTATGGCTACACCTTC. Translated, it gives CASSYREWGDSRLYGYTF.

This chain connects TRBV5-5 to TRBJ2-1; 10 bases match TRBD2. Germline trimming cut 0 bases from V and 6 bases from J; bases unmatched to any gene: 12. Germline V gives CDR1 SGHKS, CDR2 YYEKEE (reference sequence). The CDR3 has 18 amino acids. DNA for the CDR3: TGTGCCAGCAGCTTGGATGGTTTAGCGGGAGGCCCAGGCAATGAGCAGTTCTTC. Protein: CASSLDGLAGGPGNEQFF.

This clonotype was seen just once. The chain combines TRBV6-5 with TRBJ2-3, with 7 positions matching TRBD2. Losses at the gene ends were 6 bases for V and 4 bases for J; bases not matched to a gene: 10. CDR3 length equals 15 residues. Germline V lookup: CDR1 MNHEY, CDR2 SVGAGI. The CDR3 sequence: CASRDGGGPADTQYF. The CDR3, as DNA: TGTGCCAGCAGGGATGGGGGAGGGCCGGCAGATACGCAGTATTTT.

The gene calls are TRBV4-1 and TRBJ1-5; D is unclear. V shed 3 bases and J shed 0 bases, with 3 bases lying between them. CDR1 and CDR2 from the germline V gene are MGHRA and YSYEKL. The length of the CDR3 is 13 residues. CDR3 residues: CASSQSSNQPQHF. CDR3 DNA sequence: TGCGCCAGCAGCCAGTCTAGCAATCAGCCCCAGCATTTT.